These 24 T cell receptor beta chains originate from one sample sequenced in a study of blood T cell repertoires in COVID-19. Using immunoSEQ multiplex PCR, the repertoire was profiled, and TCRdb retains in-frame clones only, with some absent. The table lists over 250,000 clones, approximately 83% of them singletons. The sample was peripheral blood. The receptors were sampled from a woman between 65 and 79 years old with acute or convalescent COVID-19.

This clone was observed once. The rearrangement uses TRBV5-5 and TRBJ1-6; TRBD1 might be the D (5 bases). V was shortened by 1 base and J by 9 bases, with 17 bases between the two germline ends. CDR1 is SGHKS, CDR2 YYEKEE, per germline (reference sequence). The CDR3 spans 16 residues. Written as DNA, the CDR3 is TGTGCCAGCAGCTTGCAAGCCAGGGAAATCGGTTCACCCCTCCACTTT. Amino acids: CASSLQAREIGSPLHF.

J is TRBJ1-6 and V is TRBV6-6; 7 nucleotides align to TRBD1. This CDR3 is built from 18 residues. Per germline, CDR1 MNHNY and CDR2 SVGAGI (reference sequence). The junction had 10 bases not matched to a gene; V was cut back by 5 bases and J by 0 bases. The CDR3 nucleotides are TGTGCCAGCAGTCGCGGGACAGCCTCGAGCTCCTATAATTCACCCCTCCACTTT. It is translated as CASSRGTASSSYNSPLHF.

V gene TRBV5-6 combines with J gene TRBJ2-3; D might be TRBD1 (6 bases). The V gene's germline CDR1 is SGHDT and CDR2 YYEEEE. The CDR3 runs to 14 residues. Trimming took off 1 base at V and 5 bases at J, with 11 bases between the two ends. The CDR3 DNA is TGTGCCAGCAGCTTGCGGACAGCAGGAGATACGCAGTATTTT. Its translation: CASSLRTAGDTQYF.

The V call is TRBV5-1, the J call TRBJ2-5; tentative D call: TRBD1 (5 bases). V dropped 2 bases and J dropped 0 bases, with 14 bases sitting between them. This CDR3 spans 16 amino acids. The germline gives CDR1 SGHRS, CDR2 YFSETQ. The CDR3 reads CASSFLQGNHQETQYF. The CDR3 DNA sequence: TGCGCCAGCAGCTTCCTTCAGGGAAATCACCAAGAGACCCAGTACTTC.

The V gene is TRBV6-5, the J gene TRBJ1-5; maybe TRBD1 (5 bases). Trimming cost V 4 bases and J 4 bases, with 11 bases left between them. The CDR3 covers 14 residues. Germline loops: CDR1 MNHEY, CDR2 SVGAGI. The CDR3 spells CASSSYRFNQPQHF. DNA for the CDR3: TGTGCCAGCAGTTCGTACAGGTTTAATCAGCCCCAGCATTTT.

J is TRBJ1-2 and V is TRBV2, with D perhaps TRBD1 (6 bases). V was clipped by 11 bases and J by 0 bases, with 19 bases between them. The CDR3 has 15 residues. Germline CDR1 and CDR2: SNHLY and FYNNEI. CDR3 amino acids: CALIGQGGTNYGYTF. The DNA of the CDR3 is TGTGCCCTCATCGGCCAAGGGGGTACTAACTATGGCTACACCTTC.

This clone occurred once. This rearrangement joins TRBV2 to TRBJ2-5, with D perhaps TRBD2 (6 bases). V dropped 7 bases and J dropped 2 bases, with 17 bases sitting between them. Germline V gene lookup returns CDR1 SNHLY and CDR2 FYNNEI. The CDR3 length is 15 residues. The CDR3 region has the DNA TGTGCCAGCACCGCCTGGGAAGGGAGGCAAGAGACCCAGTACTTC. Its translation: CASTAWEGRQETQYF.

V gene TRBV2 combines with J gene TRBJ1-2; TRBD1 is a possible D gene (6 bases). V dropped 3 bases and J dropped 4 bases, with 12 bases sitting between them. Germline V CDR1 and CDR2: SNHLY, FYNNEI. The CDR3 is made up of 14 amino acids. The CDR3: CASSDFTGSYGYTF. CDR3 DNA: TGTGCCAGCAGTGATTTCACAGGGAGCTATGGCTACACCTTC.

This clone was picked up a small number of times. The chain carries TRBV7-8 and TRBJ2-1; 7 nucleotides agree with TRBD2. CDR3 length: 14 residues. From germline, CDR1 is SGHVS and CDR2 FQNEAQ. The ends lost 5 bases at V and 7 bases at J; junction bases unmatched: 8. In nucleotides, the CDR3 is TGTGCCAGCAGCATACGGACTAGATCTAATGAGCAGTTCTTC. As protein: CASSIRTRSNEQFF.

The chain recombines TRBV18 with TRBJ1-1; perhaps TRBD1 as D (6 bases). The CDR3 is made up of 14 amino acids. CDR1 is KGHSH, CDR2 LQKENI, per germline. The V gene lost 0 bases and the J gene lost 7 bases, with 12 bases spanning the gap. The CDR3 sequence: CASSPPNQGNEAFF. For the CDR3, the DNA is TGTGCCAGCTCACCACCAAACCAGGGGAATGAAGCTTTCTTT.

The V call is TRBV6-5, the J call TRBJ1-1; TRBD1 matches at 7 bases. The V segment lost 8 bases and the J segment 2 bases; nucleotides outside the gene matches: 5. Germline V gene data show CDR1 as MNHEY and CDR2 as SVGAGI. The CDR3 loop spans 13 amino acids. The CDR3 loop reads CASVDRHNTEAFF. CDR3 DNA: TGTGCCAGCGTGGACAGGCACAACACTGAAGCTTTCTTT.

V and J are TRBV7-6 and TRBJ1-6; a weak D match, TRBD1 (5 bases). The V gene's germline CDR1 is SGHVS and CDR2 FNYEAQ. The CDR3 runs to 15 residues. V lost 1 base and J lost 6, with 10 bases in between. This CDR3 reads CASSLGSRANSPLHF. The CDR3 DNA sequence: TGTGCCAGCAGCTTAGGGAGCAGGGCTAATTCACCCCTCCACTTT.

The CDR3 is CASSSTSPGELFF. The CDR3 DNA follows: TGTGCCAGCAGTTCAACTAGTCCCGGGGAGCTGTTTTTT. The chain has TRBV9 and TRBJ2-2; a possible D gene is TRBD2 (5 bases). The CDR3 has 13 residues. V was shortened by 5 bases and J by 6 bases, with 11 bases between the two germline ends. Germline CDR1 and CDR2: SGDLS and YYNGEE.

The CDR3 DNA sequence: TGTGCCAGCAGCTTAGAGGCGGGGCACGGCTACACCTTC. Translated: CASSLEAGHGYTF. The chain links TRBV11-1 to TRBJ1-2; D might be TRBD1 (5 bases). Germline V CDR1 and CDR2: SGHAT, FQDESV (reference sequence). V lost 1 base and J 8 bases, leaving 11 bases between the germline ends. The CDR3 is made up of 13 amino acids. The entire variable domain, with the rest obtained from reference TRBV11-1 and TRBJ1-2, is as follows: EAEVAQSPRYKITEKSQAVAFWCDPISGHATLYWYRQILGQGPELLVQFQDESVVDDSQLPKDRFSAERLKGVDSTLKIQPAELGDSAMYLCASSLEAGHGYTFGSGTRLTVV.

The chain carries TRBV6-5 and TRBJ1-6, with 11 bases aligning to TRBD1. Losses at the gene ends were 8 bases for V and 9 bases for J; bases not matched to a gene: 6. The CDR3 is made up of 14 amino acids. From germline, CDR1 is MNHEY and CDR2 SVGAGI. This CDR3 reads CASSGQGVSSPLHF. CDR3 nucleotide sequence: TGTGCCAGCTCGGGACAGGGGGTTTCTTCACCCCTCCACTTT.

The chain has TRBV3-1 (or the pseudogene TRBV3-2) and TRBJ1-2; perhaps TRBD1 as D (5 bases). Trimming took 7 bases from V and 5 from J, leaving 17 bases between them. CDR1 and CDR2 (germline): LGHDT, YNNKEL (reference sequence). This CDR3 is 14 amino acids long. The CDR3 sequence: CASKGGGREYGYTF. The CDR3 DNA reads as TGTGCCAGCAAGGGAGGAGGCAGGGAGTATGGCTACACCTTC.

DNA for the CDR3: TGTGCCAGCAGCTTAATGGCTGTTTTTATGAACACTGAAGCTTTCTTT. It yields the protein CASSLMAVFMNTEAFF. This rearrangement joins TRBV7-8 to TRBJ1-1; no definite D call. CDR1 and CDR2 from the germline V gene are SGHVS and FQNEAQ. There are 16 residues in the CDR3. V was pared by 2 bases and J by 0 bases, with 13 bases between.

This rearrangement joins TRBV3-1 (or the pseudogene TRBV3-2) to TRBJ1-2; tentative D call: TRBD1 (6 bases). The CDR3 contains 13 residues. Germline loops: CDR1 LGHDT, CDR2 YNNKEL (reference sequence). The V end lost 4 bases, the J end lost 4 bases, and 10 bases lay between the germline ends. The CDR3 region is CASSPQGSYGYTF. CDR3 DNA sequence: TGTGCCAGCAGCCCCCAGGGGAGCTATGGCTACACCTTC.

The rearrangement uses TRBV3-1 (or the pseudogene TRBV3-2) and TRBJ1-5; TRBD1 might be the D (5 bases). In germline, CDR1 is LGHDT, CDR2 YNNKEL (reference sequence). The CDR3 contains 14 residues. Trimming took 3 bases from V and 6 from J, leaving 12 bases between them. The CDR3 reads CASSHRGGGQPQHF. The CDR3 DNA sequence: TGTGCCAGCAGCCATAGGGGAGGCGGTCAGCCCCAGCATTTT.

This clone was recorded a few times. This sequence joins TRBV9 and TRBJ1-6; weak D call: TRBD1 (5 bases). There are 14 residues in the CDR3. CDR1 is SGDLS, CDR2 YYNGEE, per germline. Trimming shortened V by 0 bases and J by 7 bases, and 8 bases separated the two germline ends. CDR3 sequence: CASSVDGGNSPLHF. CDR3 bases: TGTGCCAGCAGCGTAGACGGGGGGAATTCACCCCTCCACTTT.

This clone was seen a single time. The chain's CDR3 is CASSLRSVTGEKLFF. CDR3 DNA: TGTGCCAGCAGCTTGCGTTCGGTGACAGGTGAAAAACTGTTTTTT. The chain is built from TRBV5-6 and TRBJ1-4; tentatively, D is TRBD1 (6 bases). The CDR3 loop spans 15 amino acids. The germline CDR1 and CDR2 sequences are SGHDT and YYEEEE. V lost 1 base, J lost 7 bases, and 14 bases lay in between.

The chain uses TRBV7-2 and TRBJ2-7; possibly TRBD2 for D (6 bases). The CDR3 loop spans 17 amino acids. V shed 2 bases and J shed 7 bases, with 24 bases lying between them. Germline values: CDR1 SGHTA, CDR2 FQGNSA. CDR3 protein: CASSLSPLARYHREQYF. The CDR3, as DNA: TGTGCCAGCAGCTTATCCCCACTAGCCCGCTATCATAGGGAGCAGTACTTC.

J is TRBJ2-3 and V is TRBV5-4; 11 bases are a match to TRBD2. The CDR3 runs 15 residues. Germline values: CDR1 SGHNT, CDR2 YYREEE (reference sequence). The V gene end was trimmed by 4 bases and the J gene end by 4 bases; junction bases not matched to a gene: 5. Here the CDR3 reads CASSPSGGPADTQYF. CDR3 in DNA: TGTGCCAGCAGCCCTAGCGGGGGGCCCGCAGATACGCAGTATTTT. The full variable domain, rest sourced from reference TRBV5-4 and TRBJ2-3, is ETGVTQSPTHLIKTRGQQVTLRCSSQSGHNTVSWYQQALGQGPQFIFQYYREEENGRGNFPPRFSGLQFPNYSSELNVNALELDDSALYLCASSPSGGPADTQYFGPGTRLTVL.

The rearrangement uses TRBV9 and TRBJ2-1; 9 bases fit TRBD2. V shed 2 bases, J shed 2 bases, and the junction held 8 bases outside the gene matches. The CDR3 spans 17 residues. The germline V gene has CDR1 SGDLS and CDR2 YYNGEE. The CDR3, as DNA: TGTGCCAGCAGCGTCGCCCTCACTAGCGGGCCCTACAATGAGCAGTTCTTC. It translates to CASSVALTSGPYNEQFF.